The TCR beta chain under discussion was sequenced for a study of blood T cell repertoires in COVID-19 (TCRdb year 2020). Background on the whole study: The collaborator samples originated in the United States, Italy and Spain and spanned the acute and convalescent phases of COVID-19. The prospective study material was composed of cDNA or gDNA derived from T cells, B-cell-depleted T cells, or PBMCs. Deeply sampled blood TCRbeta repertoires from subjects exposed to, actively infected with, or recovered from COVID-19 were included in the dataset. The repertoires were made available in a free public database intended to serve as a resource for research on the immune response to SARS-CoV-2. The samples were drawn from the first 160 participants of the ongoing ImmuneRACE study and from some 1,300 subjects provided by 6 global collaborators. A de-identified subject ID, COVID-19 status, age in years and sex were almost always included in the sample metadata. Where HLA class I and class II types were available, the types were taken from metadata supplied by the sample provider, not from assay-based typing.

Results and caveats for the whole study, not just this receptor: How much clinical and demographic metadata was included differed by source and by participant, and the metadata was provided uncurated.

Regarding this clone: Its cognate antigen has yet to be identified. Base-call qualities are not available, and no considerably larger clone is one nucleotide away.

TCRbeta CDR3 regions were amplified from genomic DNA using the immunoSEQ Assay, a bias-controlled multiplex PCR. The paper's data handling went like this. The number of nucleated cells in each sample was estimated by amplification of reference gene primers within the assay. To quantify the absolute abundance of each unique TCRbeta CDR3 rearrangement, sequence reads were collapsed and filtered. For each sample, productive Simpson clonality was calculated by taking the square root of Simpson's diversity index across productive rearrangements. TCRdb stores this immuneACCESS table with in-frame sequences only. Part of the clones is absent; in the studies checked, under half of the shortfall reflects unresolved V genes, and no reason is known for the rest. The V and J calls and clone size are taken from that table; D and trimming were inferred from the DNA. In this sample the table shows a few hundred thousand clones, roughly 90% of which occur a single time. The top ten clonotypes cover 6.4% of the sample.

From cysteine to phenylalanine, the CDR3 is 16 amino acids long. The CDR3 DNA has 48 bases and is translated from base 1. The germline V gene (reference sequence) provides CDR1 LNHDA and CDR2 SQIVND. Relative to germline, V is missing 3 bases and J is missing 5 bases, with 10 bases of the junction outside any gene match. Samples from volunteer blood donors who had recovered from COVID-19 were contributed by a second Seattle source. The collaborating institutions used their own protocols to collect whole blood in K2EDTA tubes. Collaborator samples were shipped for TCRbeta analysis as frozen whole blood, isolated PBMCs, or DNA extracted from either sample type.

The sample consisted of peripheral blood. The receptor comes from a man between 18 and 29 years old who had recovered from COVID-19. Recombination linked TRBV19 to TRBJ1-5; TRBD1 fits 7 bases in the junction. The CDR3 sequence is CASSIDRVGGDQPQHF. The nucleotides read TGTGCCAGTAGTATCGACAGGGTTGGTGGAGATCAGCCCCAGCATTTT.